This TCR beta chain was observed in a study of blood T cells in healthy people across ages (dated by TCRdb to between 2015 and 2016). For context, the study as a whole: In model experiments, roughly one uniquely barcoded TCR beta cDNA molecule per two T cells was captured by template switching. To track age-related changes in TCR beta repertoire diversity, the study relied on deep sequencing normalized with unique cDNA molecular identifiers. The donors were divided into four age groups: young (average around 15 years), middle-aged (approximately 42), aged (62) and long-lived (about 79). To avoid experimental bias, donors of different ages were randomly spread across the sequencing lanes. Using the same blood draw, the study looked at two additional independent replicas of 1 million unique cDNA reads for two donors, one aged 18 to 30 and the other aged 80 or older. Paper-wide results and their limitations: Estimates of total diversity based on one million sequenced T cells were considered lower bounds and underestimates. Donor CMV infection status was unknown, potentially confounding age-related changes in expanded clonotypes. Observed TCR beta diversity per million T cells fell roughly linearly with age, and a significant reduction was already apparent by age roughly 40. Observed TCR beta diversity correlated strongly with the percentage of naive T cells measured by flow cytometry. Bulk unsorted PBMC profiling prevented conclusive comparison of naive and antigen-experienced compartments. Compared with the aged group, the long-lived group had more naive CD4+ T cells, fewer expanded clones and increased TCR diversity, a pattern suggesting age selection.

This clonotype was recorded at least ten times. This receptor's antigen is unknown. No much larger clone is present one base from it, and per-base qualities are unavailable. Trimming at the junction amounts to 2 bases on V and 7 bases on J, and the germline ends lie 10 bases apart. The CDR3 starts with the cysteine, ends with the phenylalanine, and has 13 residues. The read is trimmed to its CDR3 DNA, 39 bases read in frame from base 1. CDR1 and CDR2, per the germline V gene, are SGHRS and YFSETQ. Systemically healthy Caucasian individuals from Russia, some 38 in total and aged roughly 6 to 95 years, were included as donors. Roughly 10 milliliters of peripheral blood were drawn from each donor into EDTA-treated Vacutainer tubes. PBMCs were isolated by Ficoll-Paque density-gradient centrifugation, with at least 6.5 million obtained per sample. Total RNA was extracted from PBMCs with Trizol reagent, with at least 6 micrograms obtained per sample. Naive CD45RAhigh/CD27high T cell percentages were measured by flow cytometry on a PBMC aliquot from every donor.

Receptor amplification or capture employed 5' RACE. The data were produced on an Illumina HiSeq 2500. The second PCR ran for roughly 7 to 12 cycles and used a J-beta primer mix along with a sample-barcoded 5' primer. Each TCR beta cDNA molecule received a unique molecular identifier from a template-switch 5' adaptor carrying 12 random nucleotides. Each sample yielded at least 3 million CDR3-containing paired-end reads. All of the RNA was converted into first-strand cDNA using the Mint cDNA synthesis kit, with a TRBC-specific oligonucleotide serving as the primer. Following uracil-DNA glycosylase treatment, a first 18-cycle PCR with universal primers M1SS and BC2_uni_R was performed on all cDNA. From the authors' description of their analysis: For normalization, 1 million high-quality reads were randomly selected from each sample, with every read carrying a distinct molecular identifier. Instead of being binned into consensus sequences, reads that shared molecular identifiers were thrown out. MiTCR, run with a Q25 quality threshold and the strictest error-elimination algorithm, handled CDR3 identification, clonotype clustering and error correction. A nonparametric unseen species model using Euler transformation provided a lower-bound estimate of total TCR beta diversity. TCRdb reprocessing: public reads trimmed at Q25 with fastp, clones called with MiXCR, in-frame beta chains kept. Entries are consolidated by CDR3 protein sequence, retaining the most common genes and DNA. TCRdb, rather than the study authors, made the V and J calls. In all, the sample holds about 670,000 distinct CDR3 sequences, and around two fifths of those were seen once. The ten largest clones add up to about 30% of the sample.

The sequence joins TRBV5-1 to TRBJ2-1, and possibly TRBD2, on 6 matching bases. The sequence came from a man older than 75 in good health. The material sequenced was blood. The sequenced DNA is TGCGCCAGCAGCTTCGGCGGGGCAAATGAGCAGTTCTTC. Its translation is CASSFGGANEQFF. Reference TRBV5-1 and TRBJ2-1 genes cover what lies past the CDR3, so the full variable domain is KAGVTQTPRYLIKTRGQQVTLSCSPISGHRSVSWYQQTPGQGLQFLFEYFSETQRNKGNFPGRFSGRQFSNSRSEMNVSTLELGDSALYLCASSFGGANEQFFGPGTRLTVL.